The 11 T cell receptor beta chains presented below share a single source sample, sequenced in a study of T cell changes during pregnancy in multiple sclerosis. The data were produced by immunoSEQ multiplex PCR, yet TCRdb's version contains in-frame clones alone and is incomplete. The data show roughly 97,000 clones, over 75% seen once. The material sequenced was peripheral blood, taken in the second trimester of pregnancy. These receptors were taken from a female donor in good health, enrolled as a control in a pregnancy study.

The chain recombines TRBV5-1 with TRBJ2-5; 14 positions agree with TRBD2. Germline loops: CDR1 SGHRS, CDR2 YFSETQ. The CDR3 covers 17 residues. V gave up 7 bases and J gave up 4 bases; unmatched junction bases: 12. The CDR3 region is CASWGLAGVEPRETQYF. The CDR3, as DNA: TGCGCCAGCTGGGGACTAGCGGGAGTTGAGCCAAGAGAGACCCAGTACTTC.

The genes are TRBV6-1 and TRBJ2-3; tentative D call: TRBD1 (6 bases). Germline CDR1 and CDR2: MNHNS and SASEGT. V was cut by 8 bases and J by 1 base, with 13 bases left in between. CDR3 size: 14 residues. In DNA, the CDR3 is TGTGCCAGCGGGACAAGCGGTGGCACAGATACGCAGTATTTT. This codes for CASGTSGGTDTQYF.

The chain couples TRBV6-4 to TRBJ2-1; tentatively, D is TRBD1 (6 bases). This CDR3 has 15 amino acids. The germline gives CDR1 MRHNA, CDR2 SNTAGT. The V gene lost 0 bases and the J gene lost 2 bases, with 8 bases spanning the gap. CDR3 loop: CASSDSRGAYNEQFF. CDR3 nucleotides: TGTGCCAGCAGTGACTCCAGGGGCGCCTACAATGAGCAGTTCTTC.

The chain combines TRBV4-1 with TRBJ2-7; the match to TRBD1 covers 8 bases. CDR3 length: 14 residues. CDR1 is MGHRA, CDR2 YSYEKL, per germline. V shed 4 bases, J shed 3 bases, and the junction held 5 bases outside the gene matches. As DNA, the CDR3 is TGCGCCAGCAGCCGCGGACAGGGAGACTACGAGCAGTACTTC. It translates to CASSRGQGDYEQYF.

The V gene is TRBV19, the J gene TRBJ1-5; TRBD1 matches at 8 bases. The CDR3 loop spans 16 amino acids. J gave up 0 bases and V 7 bases, and 8 bases lay outside the gene matches. Germline V CDR1 and CDR2: LNHDA, SQIVND (reference sequence). The CDR3 DNA is TGTGCCAGTATTGACAGGGGAGGAAATAGCAATCAGCCCCAGCATTTT. Its translation is CASIDRGGNSNQPQHF.

The chain links TRBV18 to TRBJ2-5; 8 bases are shared with TRBD1. CDR1 is KGHSH, CDR2 LQKENI, per germline. The J segment lost 5 bases and the V segment lost 6 bases, leaving 8 bases of the junction unmatched. The CDR3 covers 14 residues. The CDR3 DNA reads as TGTGCCAGCTCTATAGGACAGGGAGTGGAGACCCAGTACTTC. Protein: CASSIGQGVETQYF.

The CDR3 sequence: CASSSQLGSYEQYF. CDR3 sequence (DNA): TGTGCCAGCAGCTCGCAACTCGGCTCCTACGAGCAGTACTTC. V is TRBV7-2 and J is TRBJ2-7, with D uncertain. There are 14 residues in the CDR3. Germline loops: CDR1 SGHTA, CDR2 FQGNSA. Trimming took off 4 bases at V and 0 bases at J, with 10 bases between the two ends.

The chain carries TRBV7-2 and TRBJ1-5, with a possible D match to TRBD1 (6 bases). The CDR3 consists of 14 residues. V gave up 4 bases and J gave up 8 bases, with 15 bases separating them. CDR1 is SGHTA and CDR2 is FQGNSA in the germline V gene. CDR3 coding DNA: TGTGCCAGCAGCTCCCGGCAGGGGCCGGAGCCCCAGCATTTT. Amino acid sequence: CASSSRQGPEPQHF.

This chain connects TRBV5-1 to TRBJ1-4; 7 positions match TRBD1. Germline V lookup: CDR1 SGHRS, CDR2 YFSETQ. The length of the CDR3 is 14 residues. J gave up 7 bases and V 1 base, and 4 bases lay outside the gene matches. CDR3 sequence: CASSLSGTAEKLFF. DNA for the CDR3: TGCGCCAGCAGCTTGTCCGGGACAGCTGAAAAACTGTTTTTT.

This chain connects TRBV11-2 to TRBJ2-3; 13 bases line up with TRBD2. The CDR3 runs 18 residues. V shed 5 bases, J shed 5 bases, and the junction held 13 bases outside the gene matches. CDR1 and CDR2 from the germline V gene are SGHAT and FQNNGV. For the CDR3, the DNA is TGTGCCAGCAGCCCAAGCCCGGGACTAGCGGGACGGGGAGATACGCAGTATTTT. This gives the protein CASSPSPGLAGRGDTQYF.

V is TRBV5-1 and J is TRBJ2-5; D possibly corresponds to TRBD1 (6 bases). Germline V gene data show CDR1 as SGHRS and CDR2 as YFSETQ. Trimming pared 6 bases from V and 0 bases from J, leaving 12 bases between. CDR3 length: 14 residues. The CDR3 protein is CASKEGTHQETQYF. The CDR3 DNA reads TGCGCCAGCAAAGAAGGGACACACCAAGAGACCCAGTACTTC.